These T cell receptor beta chains were read from a single sample in a study of shared clonotypes between healthy human individuals. Generated by immunoSEQ multiplex PCR, the TCRdb table keeps only in-frame clones and is missing some. The profile shows fewer than 700,000 clones, roughly four fifths of them singletons. The sequenced sample consisted of PBMCs. The receptor set was obtained from a woman between 35 and 50 years old in good health. Some clones in this sample may be carry-over from other donors' samples. Both conserved end residues are part of each CDR3. Each record gives: J gene, D gene, clone size, V gene, CDR3 length, CDR3 DNA, CDR3 protein. D genes are given only for firm matches. Clone size is shown for a subset of rows, as once, few, many or a class of expanded clone.

>TRBJ2-7|.|once|TRBV11-2|14
TGTGCCAGCAGCTTTGGGTTAGGCACCTACGAGCAGTACTTC
CASSFGLGTYEQYF
>TRBJ2-5|.|.|TRBV18|17
TGTGCCAGCTCACCAGGAAGCGGGCCTAGGGGGGCAGAGACCCAGTACTTC
CASSPGSGPRGAETQYF
>TRBJ1-1|.|once|TRBV7-9|14
TGTGCCAGCAGCTTAGGTTGGCAGGACACTGAAGCTTTCTTT
CASSLGWQDTEAFF
>TRBJ1-5|.|.|TRBV6-6|14
TGTGCCAGCGCCCGGGAACCTAGCTATCAGCCCCAGCATTTT
CASAREPSYQPQHF
>TRBJ1-2|.|.|TRBV7-2|13
TGTGCCAGCAGCTACAGGGTGGACTATGGCTACACCTTC
CASSYRVDYGYTF
>TRBJ1-4|TRBD1|.|TRBV10-3|15
TGTGCCATCAGTGAGGGGAGGACAGGGGAGGGAAAACTGTTTTTT
CAISEGRTGEGKLFF
>TRBJ1-5|.|once|TRBV7-9|13
TGTGCCAGCAGCTTAGGGTCGGCTCAGCCCCAGCATTTT
CASSLGSAQPQHF
>TRBJ2-4|.|.|TRBV28|15
TGTGCCAGCAGTCTCCGGAGGGTGGCCAAAAACATTCAGTACTTC
CASSLRRVAKNIQYF
>TRBJ1-5|.|.|TRBV10-1|18
TGCGCCAGCAGTGAGTTGCCGCGGCAGGGATGGTGCAATCAGCCCCAGCATTTT
CASSELPRQGWCNQPQHF
>TRBJ2-7|.|.|TRBV25-1|15
TGTGCCAGCAGTCTCGTTGGAGCGGTCTCCTACGAGCAGTACTTC
CASSLVGAVSYEQYF
>TRBJ2-3|.|.|TRBV11-3|13
TGTGCCAGCAGCTTAGGAAGCACAGATACGCAGTATTTT
CASSLGSTDTQYF
>TRBJ1-2|TRBD1|.|TRBV4-1|14
TGCGCCAGCAGTCCCGGGACAGGGGTCCATGGCTACACCTTC
CASSPGTGVHGYTF
>TRBJ2-7|.|.|TRBV27|14
TGTGCCAGCAGTTGGGGACCCGGTCGCTACGAGCAGTACTTC
CASSWGPGRYEQYF
>TRBJ2-1|TRBD2|.|TRBV27|14
TGTGCCAGCAGGTACCTAGCGGGAAGCAATGAGCAGTTCTTC
CASRYLAGSNEQFF
>TRBJ2-1|TRBD1|.|TRBV7-2|15
TGTGCCAGCAGCCGCGGACAGGGGGCTGGCAATGAGCAGTTCTTC
CASSRGQGAGNEQFF
>TRBJ2-2|TRBD2|.|TRBV4-2|16
TGTGCCAGCAGCCCCCGGACTAGCGGGATTACCGGGGAGCTGTTTTTT
CASSPRTSGITGELFF
>TRBJ2-7|.|many|TRBV29-1|12
TGCAGCGTTGAAGATGGCACCTACGAGCAGTACTTC
CSVEDGTYEQYF
>TRBJ2-1|.|once|TRBV5-4|15
TGTGCCAGCACCGAAGGGGGGGGCATTAACAATGAGCAGTTCTTC
CASTEGGGINNEQFF
>TRBJ1-5|.|.|TRBV29-1|13
TGCAGCGTTGTGCCGGGGGGCAATCAGCCCCAGCATTTT
CSVVPGGNQPQHF
>TRBJ2-7|.|once|TRBV25-1|15
TGTGCCAGCAGTGAAAGACTAGATCCTTCCTACGAGCAGTACTTC
CASSERLDPSYEQYF
>TRBJ2-7|TRBD2|.|TRBV11-2|15
TGTGCCAGCAGCTCCTTAGCGGGATACTCCTACGAGCAGTACTTC
CASSSLAGYSYEQYF
>TRBJ2-1|.|.|TRBV19|13
TGTGCCAGTAGTATCGGCAGGGTTAATGAGCAGTTCTTC
CASSIGRVNEQFF
>TRBJ2-3|.|.|TRBV19|14
TGTGTCAGTAGTATCGGGAGCGCCTCAGATACGCAGTATTTT
CVSSIGSASDTQYF
>TRBJ2-5|.|once|TRBV25-1|12
TGTGCCAGCAGTGAACGGGGAGAGACCCAGTACTTC
CASSERGETQYF
>TRBJ2-1|TRBD1|.|TRBV6-1|15
TGTGCCAGCAGTGAACAACAGGGGGAGTACAATGAGCAGTTCTTC
CASSEQQGEYNEQFF
>TRBJ2-2|.|.|TRBV5-1|17
TGCGCCAGCAGCTGGAAGCGGGACATCCTAAACACCGGGGAGCTGTTTTTT
CASSWKRDILNTGELFF